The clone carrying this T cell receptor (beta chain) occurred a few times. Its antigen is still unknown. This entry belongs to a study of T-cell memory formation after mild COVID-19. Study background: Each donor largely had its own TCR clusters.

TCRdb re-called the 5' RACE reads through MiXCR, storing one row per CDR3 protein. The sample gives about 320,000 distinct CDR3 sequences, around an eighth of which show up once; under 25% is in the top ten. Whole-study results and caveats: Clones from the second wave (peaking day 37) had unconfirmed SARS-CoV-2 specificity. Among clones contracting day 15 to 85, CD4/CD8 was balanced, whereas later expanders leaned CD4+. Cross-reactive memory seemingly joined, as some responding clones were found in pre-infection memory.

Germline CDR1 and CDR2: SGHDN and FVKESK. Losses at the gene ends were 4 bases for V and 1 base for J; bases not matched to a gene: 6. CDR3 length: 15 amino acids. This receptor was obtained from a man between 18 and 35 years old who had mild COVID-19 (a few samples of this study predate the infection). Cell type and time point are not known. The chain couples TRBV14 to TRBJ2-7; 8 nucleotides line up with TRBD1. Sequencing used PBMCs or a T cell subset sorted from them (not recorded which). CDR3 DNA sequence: TGTGCCAGCAGCCTAGACAGGGGAGCATCCTACGAGCAGTACTTC. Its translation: CASSLDRGASYEQYF. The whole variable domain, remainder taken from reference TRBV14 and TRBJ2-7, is EAGVTQFPSHSVIEKGQTVTLRCDPISGHDNLYWYRRVMGKEIKFLLHFVKESKQDESGMPNNRFLAERTGGTYSTLKVQPAELEDSGVYFCASSLDRGASYEQYFGPGTRLTVT.